This entry lists 19 T cell receptor beta chains sequenced from one sample in a study of blood T cell repertoires in COVID-19. Clones were read by immunoSEQ multiplex PCR, and TCRdb kept only the in-frame ones, dropping some. The sample consists of about 300,000 clones, about nine tenths of them appearing once. The sample consisted of peripheral blood. The receptor set was obtained from a man younger than 30 with active or convalescent COVID-19.

The J gene is TRBJ1-2, the V gene TRBV6-6; no reliable D call. CDR1 is MNHNY, CDR2 SVGAGI, per germline (reference sequence). Trimming removed 1 base from V and 1 base from J, with 7 bases in between. CDR3 length: 14 residues. CDR3 in amino acids: CASSYLQNNYGYTF. CDR3 sequence (DNA): TGTGCCAGCAGTTACTTGCAGAATAACTATGGCTACACCTTC.

J is TRBJ1-4 and V is TRBV6-8; maybe TRBD1 (5 bases). CDR1 is MNHGY, CDR2 SAAAGT, per germline. V lost 4 bases and J 17 bases, leaving 29 bases between the germline ends. The CDR3 is 16 residues long. The chain's CDR3 is CASSSTVWLGPKFPFF. CDR3 DNA: TGTGCCAGCAGTTCTACCGTATGGTTGGGGCCGAAGTTCCCATTTTTT.

This sequence joins TRBV7-3 and TRBJ1-1, with D uncertain. Germline values: CDR1 SGHTA, CDR2 FQGTGA. The CDR3 is 13 residues long. V lost 5 bases to trimming and J lost 1 base, with 8 bases between them. The CDR3: CASSLRRNTEAFF. For the CDR3, the DNA is TGTGCCAGCAGCCTAAGGAGGAACACTGAAGCTTTCTTT.

The chain couples TRBV19 to TRBJ2-1; 13 bases line up with TRBD2. The CDR3 runs 15 residues. The germline gives CDR1 LNHDA, CDR2 SQIVND (reference sequence). J lost 7 bases, V lost 3 bases, and 3 bases had no gene match. The CDR3, as DNA: TGTGCCAGTAGTATGGGACTAGCGGGATGGAATGAGCAGTTCTTC. Protein product: CASSMGLAGWNEQFF.

The rearrangement links TRBV6-6 to TRBJ2-2, with D tentatively TRBD2 (5 bases). V was pared by 5 bases and J by 0 bases, with 19 bases between. From germline, CDR1 is MNHNY and CDR2 SVGAGI (reference sequence). CDR3 length: 18 amino acids. CDR3 nucleotide sequence: TGTGCCAGCAGTCCCCTGGTGATAGGGAGCGCGAACACCGGGGAGCTGTTTTTT. Amino acid sequence: CASSPLVIGSANTGELFF.

This chain joins TRBV27 and TRBJ2-2; D may be TRBD1 (6 bases). There are 13 residues in the CDR3. V was cut by 5 bases and J by 5 bases, with 9 bases left in between. CDR1 MNHEY and CDR2 SMNVEV come from the germline V gene (reference sequence). This CDR3 is CASSKQGTGELFF. The DNA for the CDR3 is TGTGCCAGCAGTAAACAGGGAACCGGGGAGCTGTTTTTT.

This clone was recorded only once. This chain uses TRBV28 with TRBJ1-5, with 7 bases that match TRBD1. Germline CDR1 reads MDHEN; CDR2 reads SYDVKM. The V and J ends lost 2 bases and 4 bases, in that order; junction bases with no gene match: 5. CDR3 length: 15 residues. Here the CDR3 DNA reads TGTGCCAGCAGTTTACGCGCAGGGGGAAATCAGCCCCAGCATTTT. As protein: CASSLRAGGNQPQHF.

The gene calls are TRBV7-8 and TRBJ2-3; D might be TRBD2 (5 bases). Germline CDR1 reads SGHVS; CDR2 reads FQNEAQ. The CDR3 has 14 residues. Trimming removed 3 bases from V and 5 bases from J, with 12 bases in between. Here the CDR3 DNA reads TGTGCCAGCAGCTTCCCCGCCGGGATAGATACGCAGTATTTT. Its translation: CASSFPAGIDTQYF.

V usage is TRBV11-2 and J usage is TRBJ2-1; 10 bases are shared with TRBD1. The CDR3 has 14 residues. V was pared by 2 bases and J by 10 bases, with 5 bases of the junction left unmatched. Germline assignment: CDR1 SGHAT and CDR2 FQNNGV. The chain's CDR3 is CASSLWTGGYEQFF. Written as DNA, the CDR3 is TGTGCCAGCAGCTTATGGACAGGGGGATACGAGCAGTTCTTC. Looking up the rest from reference TRBV11-2 and TRBJ2-1 gives the full variable domain: EAGVAQSPRYKIIEKRQSVAFWCNPISGHATLYWYQQILGQGPKLLIQFQNNGVVDDSQLPKDRFSAERLKGVDSTLKIQPAKLEDSAVYLCASSLWTGGYEQFFGPGTRLTVL.

V usage is TRBV7-6 and J usage is TRBJ1-6; 10 positions agree with TRBD1. Trimming at V came to 2 bases and at J to 1 base, leaving 2 bases not matched to a gene. CDR3 length: 17 amino acids. Germline assignment: CDR1 SGHVS and CDR2 FNYEAQ. The CDR3 loop reads CASSLKGQGSYNSPLHF. For the CDR3, the DNA is TGTGCCAGCAGCTTAAAGGGACAGGGGTCCTATAATTCACCCCTCCACTTT.

The V gene is TRBV4-1, the J gene TRBJ2-5; 8 bases match TRBD2. The CDR3 covers 15 residues. Germline assignment: CDR1 MGHRA and CDR2 YSYEKL. The ends lost 5 bases at V and 5 bases at J; junction bases unmatched: 10. CDR3 region: CASSAEGTGGETQYF. As DNA, the CDR3 is TGCGCCAGCAGCGCAGAGGGAACGGGGGGGGAGACCCAGTACTTC.

The V call is TRBV29-1, the J call TRBJ1-2; D uncertain. Germline CDR1 and CDR2: SQVTM and ANQGSEA. Trimming cost V 2 bases and J 6 bases, with 13 bases left between them. The CDR3 runs to 13 residues. The CDR3 bases are TGCAGCGTTGAATTGACCTCCGCGGATGGCTACACCTTC. It translates to CSVELTSADGYTF.

The rearrangement joins TRBV11-2 to TRBJ2-5; 11 nucleotides agree with TRBD1. There are 14 residues in the CDR3. Trimming took 7 bases from V and 5 from J; bases not matched to a gene: 6. CDR1 is SGHAT, CDR2 FQNNGV, per germline. Here the CDR3 DNA reads TGTGCCAGCACGGACAGGGGGCTTCTTGAGACCCAGTACTTC. It yields the protein CASTDRGLLETQYF. Together with reference TRBV11-2 and TRBJ2-5, the CDR3 gives the full variable domain: EAGVAQSPRYKIIEKRQSVAFWCNPISGHATLYWYQQILGQGPKLLIQFQNNGVVDDSQLPKDRFSAERLKGVDSTLKIQPAKLEDSAVYLCASTDRGLLETQYFGPGTRLLVL.

J is TRBJ2-6 and V is TRBV28; no firm D call. CDR3 size: 16 residues. V was clipped by 4 bases and J by 4 bases, with 14 bases between them. From germline, CDR1 is MDHEN and CDR2 SYDVKM. CDR3 bases: TGTGCCAGCAGTTCCCCCACAGTCTCCGGGGCCAACGTCCTGACTTTC. It codes for CASSSPTVSGANVLTF. Drawing the rest from reference TRBV28 and TRBJ2-6, the complete variable domain is DVKVTQSSRYLVKRTGEKVFLECVQDMDHENMFWYRQDPGLGLRLIYFSYDVKMKEKGDIPEGYSVSREKKERFSLILESASTNQTSMYLCASSSPTVSGANVLTFGAGSRLTVL.

This chain uses TRBV2 with TRBJ2-3; 7 nucleotides agree with TRBD1. Germline CDR1 reads SNHLY; CDR2 reads FYNNEI. This CDR3 is built from 14 residues. V dropped 5 bases and J dropped 6; count of bases not matched to a gene: 8. The chain's CDR3 is CASSIRDSQDTQYF. The CDR3 bases are TGTGCCAGCAGTATCCGGGACAGTCAGGATACGCAGTATTTT.

This clone was detected only once. The chain has TRBV19 and TRBJ2-1; D possibly corresponds to TRBD2 (6 bases). Looked up from germline, CDR1 is LNHDA and CDR2 is SQIVND (reference sequence). V lost 3 bases and J 6 bases, leaving 12 bases between the germline ends. The CDR3 loop spans 14 amino acids. The CDR3 sequence: CASSMVAGPNEQFF. The DNA of the CDR3 is TGTGCCAGTAGTATGGTCGCGGGGCCCAATGAGCAGTTCTTC.

This chain uses TRBV6-5 with TRBJ2-7; 7 bases map to TRBD1. CDR1 is MNHEY, CDR2 SVGAGI, per germline. The CDR3 length is 11 residues. J gave up 5 bases and V 8 bases, and 3 bases lay outside the gene matches. Written as DNA, the CDR3 is TGTGCCAGCCGACAGGGCGACGAGCAGTACTTC. Protein product: CASRQGDEQYF.

CDR3 DNA sequence: TGCAGTGCTAGTCCGGGACAGGGGGCGCGGATTGGAGGCTACACCTTC. As protein: CSASPGQGARIGGYTF. This chain uses TRBV20-1 with TRBJ1-2; 12 bases line up with TRBD1. J gave up 8 bases and V 3 bases, and 13 bases lay outside the gene matches. This CDR3 comprises 16 residues. Looked up from germline, CDR1 is DFQATT and CDR2 is SNEGSKA (reference sequence).

This clone has ten or more counts. The V and J genes are TRBV19 and TRBJ2-3; 14 positions agree with TRBD2. V shed 4 bases, J shed 3 bases, and the junction held 3 bases outside the gene matches. The CDR3 sequence is 16 residues long. Germline CDR1 reads LNHDA; CDR2 reads SQIVND (reference sequence). The CDR3, as DNA: TGTGCCAGTAGTAAGGGACTAGCGGGAGTAACAGATACGCAGTATTTT. Translation: CASSKGLAGVTDTQYF. The whole variable domain, remainder taken from reference TRBV19 and TRBJ2-3, is DGGITQSPKYLFRKEGQNVTLSCEQNLNHDAMYWYRQDPGQGLRLIYYSQIVNDFQKGDIAEGYSVSREKKESFPLTVTSAQKNPTAFYLCASSKGLAGVTDTQYFGPGTRLTVL.